This passage covers 11 T cell receptor beta chains from one sample sequenced in a study of T cells after yellow fever vaccination. TCRdb redid the calling of the 5' RACE reads with MiXCR, one entry per CDR3 protein. This table holds fewer than 150,000 distinct CDR3 sequences, 6.5% to 9% found once. The material was CD4+ T cells sorted from PBMCs, obtained roughly 47 days after the first yellow fever vaccination. Receptors originate from a man aged 18 to 30 who received the YFV17D yellow fever vaccine.

This clonotype has more than one count but fewer than ten. The V gene is TRBV18, the J gene TRBJ2-1; D possibly corresponds to TRBD2 (6 bases). CDR1 KGHSH and CDR2 LQKENI come from the germline V gene. The CDR3 spans 13 residues. Trimming removed 3 bases at V and 8 bases at J, with 11 bases between. CDR3 in DNA: TGTGCCAGCTCACCCCGGGGGTTTGATGAGCAGTTCTTC. It is translated as CASSPRGFDEQFF.

This clonotype was observed a handful of times. The chain has TRBV20-1 and TRBJ2-7; possibly TRBD1 or TRBD2 for D (5 bases each). The length of the CDR3 is 15 residues. The germline V gene has CDR1 DFQATT and CDR2 SNEGSKA (reference sequence). The V end lost 5 bases, the J end lost 0 bases, and 17 bases lay between the germline ends. Here the CDR3 DNA reads TGCAGTGCTCGGGACCAACAAAGGAACTCCTACGAGCAGTACTTC. This sequence encodes CSARDQQRNSYEQYF.

This clonotype was found a few times. The V call is TRBV11-1, the J call TRBJ1-5; D may be TRBD1 (5 bases). CDR1 is SGHAT and CDR2 is FQDESV in the germline V gene (reference sequence). The CDR3 loop spans 20 amino acids. Trimming removed 4 bases from V and 2 bases from J, with 27 bases in between. CDR3 in DNA: TGTGCCAGCAGCTCCTTTTCAGGGCAGCTCTTATCGGGTGGCAATCAGCCCCAGCATTTT. It yields the protein CASSSFSGQLLSGGNQPQHF.

The sample holds many counts of this clonotype. The chain combines TRBV5-4 with TRBJ2-2; 7 bases fit TRBD1. This CDR3 comprises 15 residues. Germline CDR1 and CDR2: SGHNT and YYREEE (reference sequence). The trim removed 3 bases at V and 4 bases at J, leaving 6 bases unmatched. The CDR3 reads CASSYSGTVTGELFF. CDR3 coding DNA: TGTGCCAGCAGCTATTCCGGGACAGTCACCGGGGAGCTGTTTTTT.

This clonotype was found many times. The chain uses TRBV7-9 and TRBJ1-5; D not certain. The CDR3 extends over 13 amino acids. V dropped 5 bases and J dropped 6 bases, with 11 bases sitting between them. Germline V lookup: CDR1 SEHNR, CDR2 FQNEAQ (reference sequence). For the CDR3, the DNA is TGTGCCAGCAGCGCGTATGACGCTCAGCCCCAGCATTTT. It encodes CASSAYDAQPQHF.

There are many counts of this clonotype. The V gene is TRBV7-2, the J gene TRBJ2-2; maybe TRBD1 (5 bases). The V end lost 5 bases, the J end lost 8 bases, and 12 bases lay between the germline ends. This CDR3 contains 13 residues. Germline CDR1 is SGHTA and CDR2 is FQGNSA. The CDR3 loop reads CASSLGAQGELFF. The CDR3, as DNA: TGTGCCAGCAGCCTTGGGGCGCAGGGGGAGCTGTTTTTT.

This clonotype has more than one count but fewer than ten. The chain recombines TRBV7-9 with TRBJ1-2; the D is unclear. Trimming took 5 bases from V and 0 from J, leaving 10 bases between them. CDR1 and CDR2 from the germline V gene are SEHNR and FQNEAQ (reference sequence). The CDR3 has 14 residues. Written as DNA, the CDR3 is TGTGCCAGCAGCCTCGCCACACCTAACTATGGCTACACCTTC. It translates to CASSLATPNYGYTF.

This clonotype was counted a few times. The gene calls are TRBV4-3 and TRBJ1-1; 7 nucleotides align to TRBD1. CDR3 length equals 14 residues. The ends lost 2 bases at V and 7 bases at J; junction bases unmatched: 7. The germline V gene has CDR1 LGHNA and CDR2 YSLEER. As DNA, the CDR3 is TGCGCCAGCAGCCAAAACAGGGGAATGGGTGAAGCTTTCTTT. It is translated as CASSQNRGMGEAFF.

About this clonotype: Given a much more abundant clone one base away, this may be a read error. V gene TRBV30 combines with J gene TRBJ2-5; 8 nucleotides match TRBD2. Germline CDR1 and CDR2: GTSNPN and SVGIG (reference sequence). V shed 5 bases, J shed 6 bases, and the junction held 5 bases outside the gene matches. This CDR3 is 12 amino acids long. The CDR3 loop is CAWAGGSKTQYF. The DNA for the CDR3 is TGTGCCTGGGCGGGGGGAAGTAAGACCCAGTACTTC.

This clonotype turned up a few times. The chain joins TRBV6-6 to TRBJ1-1; TRBD1 agrees at 7 bases. The germline CDR1 and CDR2 sequences are MNHNY and SVGAGI (reference sequence). The CDR3 is 13 residues long. After removal of 6 bases from V and 3 bases from J, the junction contained 4 bases not matched to a gene. CDR3 in amino acids: CASSQGDYTEAFF. CDR3 DNA sequence: TGTGCCAGCAGCCAGGGGGACTACACTGAAGCTTTCTTT.

This chain's CDR3 is CASTGTRSSYEQYF. The CDR3 region has the DNA TGTGCCAGCACCGGGACTAGGTCCTCCTACGAGCAGTACTTC. This chain links TRBV12-3 or TRBV12-4 with TRBJ2-7; 8 nucleotides match TRBD2. CDR3 size: 14 residues. The J segment lost 0 bases and the V segment lost 7 bases, leaving 5 bases of the junction unmatched.